Shown below are 17 T cell receptor beta chains from a single sample sequenced in a study of blood T cells in healthy people across ages. The second PCR ran about 6 to 11 cycles with a sample-barcoded 5' primer and J-beta primers. TCRdb ran MiXCR on the 5' RACE reads and lists one entry per CDR3 protein. The repertoire holds about 1 million distinct CDR3 sequences, with 25% as singletons. These sequences were also reported in another study, on T cells of mothers and their children.

The sequencing input was blood. The receptors derive from a girl aged 2-10 years in good health.

The chain employs TRBV11-2 and TRBJ1-6; D not resolved. This CDR3 has 13 residues. V lost 3 bases to trimming and J lost 10 bases, with 10 bases between them. Germline V gene lookup returns CDR1 SGHAT and CDR2 FQNNGV. The CDR3 nucleotides are TGTGCCAGCAGCTTTAGGGCCTTCTCACCCCTCCACTTT. It encodes CASSFRAFSPLHF.

This clonotype was recorded a few times. V is TRBV5-1 and J is TRBJ1-4; TRBD1 agrees at 7 bases. The CDR3 is made up of 16 amino acids. After removal of 5 bases from V and 4 bases from J, the junction contained 11 bases not matched to a gene. Germline CDR1 reads SGHRS; CDR2 reads YFSETQ. The DNA for the CDR3 is TGCGCCAGCAGTTACGACAGGGTGGGAGATAATGAAAAACTGTTTTTT. It yields the protein CASSYDRVGDNEKLFF.

This clonotype occurred a few times. The chain combines TRBV3-1 with TRBJ2-3; 12 nucleotides agree with TRBD2. The CDR3 length is 20 residues. CDR1 is LGHDT, CDR2 YNNKEL, per germline (reference sequence). The junction had 10 bases not matched to a gene; V was cut back by 0 bases and J by 0 bases. DNA of the CDR3: TGTGCCAGCAGCCAAGAAAGGACTAGCGGGATGATGACTAGCACAGATACGCAGTATTTT. It yields the protein CASSQERTSGMMTSTDTQYF.

The table lists this clonotype with a few counts. The rearrangement links TRBV9 to TRBJ2-4; D not certain. The CDR3 runs 11 residues. CDR1 is SGDLS and CDR2 is YYNGEE in the germline V gene. V gave up 4 bases and J gave up 9 bases, with 8 bases separating them. The CDR3 loop reads CASSQNGIQYF. CDR3 DNA: TGTGCCAGCAGCCAAAATGGCATTCAGTACTTC.

J is TRBJ2-5 and V is TRBV29-1, with 7 bases aligning to TRBD1. CDR1 SQVTM and CDR2 ANQGSEA come from the germline V gene. Trimming cost V 4 bases and J 0 bases; bases outside gene matches: 5. The CDR3 sequence is 14 residues long. The CDR3 here is CSVVWTGHQETQYF. The DNA for the CDR3 is TGCAGCGTTGTTTGGACAGGACACCAAGAGACCCAGTACTTC.

This clonotype was observed a few times. The chain is built from TRBV11-2 and TRBJ2-2, with D unresolved. Germline V gene sequence: CDR1 SGHAT, CDR2 FQNNGV. V was shortened by 0 bases and J by 6 bases, with 8 bases between the two germline ends. The CDR3 covers 14 residues. The CDR3 DNA reads TGTGCCAGCAGCTTAGATACCGTCGCCGGGGAGCTGTTTTTT. Protein product: CASSLDTVAGELFF.

The V gene is TRBV27, the J gene TRBJ1-5; 7 bases are shared with TRBD1. Germline CDR1 and CDR2: MNHEY and SMNVEV (reference sequence). V gave up 0 bases and J gave up 3 bases; unmatched junction bases: 2. The CDR3 has 15 residues. CDR3 amino acids: CASSLSGQPNQPQHF. The CDR3 DNA follows: TGTGCCAGCAGTTTATCGGGACAGCCCAATCAGCCCCAGCATTTT.

Regarding this clonotype: The junction departs from the called germline gene at one end, perhaps through a read error. This CDR3 is CSVAGQGFETQYF. The CDR3 DNA follows: TGCAGCGTTGCGGGACAGGGGTTCGAGACCCAGTACTTT. The rearrangement joins TRBV29-1 to TRBJ2-5, with TRBD1 matching over 10 bases. CDR1 is SQVTM, CDR2 ANQGSEA, per germline. There are 13 residues in the CDR3.

The genes are TRBV20-1 and TRBJ2-5; D ambiguous. The CDR3 has 11 amino acids. Germline V gene data show CDR1 as DFQATT and CDR2 as SNEGSKA (reference sequence). For the CDR3, the DNA is TGCAGCCAGCGAAGGTTACAGACCCAGTACTTC. Encoded protein: CSQRRLQTQYF.

This chain uses TRBV9 with TRBJ2-3; D gene uncertain. Germline V gives CDR1 SGDLS, CDR2 YYNGEE. This CDR3 comprises 13 residues. The V end lost 3 bases, the J end lost 2 bases, and 7 bases lay between the germline ends. The CDR3 DNA reads as TGTGCCAGCAGCGCTTGGGACACAGATACGCAGTATTTT. It codes for CASSAWDTDTQYF.

This clonotype occurred a few times. The chain uses TRBV12-3 or TRBV12-4 and TRBJ1-4; tentatively, D is TRBD1 (5 bases). Trimming took 3 bases from V and 6 from J, leaving 17 bases between them. The CDR3 consists of 16 residues. Here the CDR3 DNA reads TGTGCCAGCAGTTTCACGGGGCCCCAGGGACATGAAAAACTGTTTTTT. It yields the protein CASSFTGPQGHEKLFF.

This clonotype was seen more than once but under ten times. The chain joins TRBV7-2 to TRBJ2-5, with 9 bases lining up with TRBD1. Unmatched junction bases numbered 9, after V lost 5 bases and J lost 5 bases. CDR3 length equals 15 residues. In germline, CDR1 is SGHTA, CDR2 FQGNSA. The CDR3 coding sequence is TGTGCCAGCAGCGCCTGGACAGGGGTAGGGGAGACCCAGTACTTC. Residues: CASSAWTGVGETQYF. The variable domain in full, completed from reference TRBV7-2 and TRBJ2-5, reads GAGVSQSPSNKVTEKGKDVELRCDPISGHTALYWYRQSLGQGLEFLIYFQGNSAPDKSGLPSDRFSAERTGGSVSTLTIQRTQQEDSAVYLCASSAWTGVGETQYFGPGTRLLVL.

This clonotype was observed a handful of times. The chain is built from TRBV7-9 and TRBJ2-7; the match to TRBD1 covers 7 bases. The CDR3 is 13 amino acids. CDR1 and CDR2 from the germline V gene are SEHNR and FQNEAQ (reference sequence). V lost 4 bases and J lost 3; bases outside the gene matches: 3. CDR3 coding DNA: TGTGCCAGCAGCTGGGACAGTAACTACGAGCAGTACTTC. Translating it yields CASSWDSNYEQYF.

The genes are TRBV20-1 and TRBJ1-1, with 7 bases that match TRBD1. Per the germline V gene, CDR1 is DFQATT and CDR2 is SNEGSKA (reference sequence). The V gene end was trimmed by 6 bases and the J gene end by 6 bases; junction bases not matched to a gene: 10. This CDR3 is built from 13 residues. CDR3 protein: CSAYTGEIAEAFF. The CDR3 DNA follows: TGCAGTGCCTATACAGGGGAAATCGCTGAAGCTTTCTTT.

This chain links TRBV27 with TRBJ1-4; D possibly corresponds to TRBD1 (6 bases). There are 14 residues in the CDR3. Germline lookup yields CDR1 MNHEY and CDR2 SMNVEV (reference sequence). The V and J ends lost 7 bases and 8 bases respectively, with 17 bases between them. CDR3 sequence: CASTQTGGGEKLFF. The CDR3 DNA reads TGTGCCAGCACCCAGACAGGTGGGGGAGAAAAACTGTTTTTT.

The chain joins TRBV12-3 or TRBV12-4 to TRBJ2-7; D is unresolved. Trimming shortened V by 7 bases and J by 2 bases, and 15 bases separated the two germline ends. CDR3 size: 14 residues. The CDR3 coding sequence is TGTGCCAGCACCAACAGCACCCTGACCTACGAGCAGTACTTC. This translates into CASTNSTLTYEQYF.

This rearrangement joins TRBV3-1 to TRBJ2-1; a possible D gene is TRBD2 (6 bases). The tail of the sequence fits TRBJ2-7 better, so the J call may be wrong. CDR3 length equals 16 residues. Looked up from germline, CDR1 is LGHDT and CDR2 is YNNKEL (reference sequence). Written as DNA, the CDR3 is TGTGCCAGCAGCCAAGGATTGGAGGGATGGGACTACGAGCAGTACTTC. This sequence encodes CASSQGLEGWDYEQYF.